This T cell receptor beta chain was identified during a study of human T cells and chemical hapten exposure. Study-wide context: Diphenylcyclopropenone, dosed weekly to the scalp, was given to patients throughout the approximately 25-week study.

Points from the study as a whole: Those TCRs sitting above 1 in 1000 frequency stayed the same with DPC sensitization. Every donor had alopecia, and their immune response may therefore differ from healthy people's.

Points on this clonotype: No antigen is known for it.

Germline V gene lookup returns CDR1 SNHLY and CDR2 FYNNEI. This CDR3 is 11 amino acids long. V lost 6 bases to trimming and J lost 9 bases, with 9 bases between them. Time point in this sample: pre-sensitization, week 0. Treatment defined: therapeutic diphenylcyclopropenone sensitization with weekly scalp DPC. Per the study methods: Sampled TCR counts reached a median of approximately 93,000 per sample, with values ranging from about 20,000 to 700,000. MiXCR, run by TCRdb on the RACE reads, gives a single entry per CDR3 protein. What appears here as the V and J calls and clone size reflects TCRdb's work, not the paper's. The repertoire holds 300,000 to 450,000 distinct CDR3 sequences, 5.1% seen once, with 2.6% in the top ten.

V is TRBV2 and J is TRBJ2-1; no clear D. The sample was whole blood, taken in connection with sensitization to the hapten diphenylcyclopropenone (DPC). This receptor was taken from a woman in her fifties or sixties with alopecia areata. Some clones in this sample may be carry-over from other donors' samples. The CDR3 coding sequence is TGTGCCAGCAGGTGGAATATTGAGCAGTTCTTC. It codes for CASRWNIEQFF.